Each of the 8 T cell receptor beta chains below was sequenced from the same sample in a study of T cell responses to AZD1222 COVID-19 vaccine. TCRdb's copy holds only in-frame clones and misses some; the assay was immunoSEQ multiplex PCR. Among 100,000 to 150,000 clones listed, 85% to 95% were seen once. The sample consisted of peripheral blood, taken 28 days after the second AZD1222 dose. These receptors came from an adult who received the AZD1222 COVID-19 vaccine.

V and J are TRBV2 and TRBJ2-1; TRBD1 agrees at 7 bases. In germline, CDR1 is SNHLY, CDR2 FYNNEI. The CDR3 extends over 16 amino acids. The ends lost 7 bases at V and 9 bases at J; junction bases unmatched: 18. In nucleotides, the CDR3 is TGTGCCAGCAACAGGGGTGGGGCCACATCCTCGGGTGAGCAGTTCTTC. Translating gives CASNRGGATSSGEQFF.

This sequence joins TRBV5-4 and TRBJ2-7; 7 nucleotides align to TRBD2. The CDR3 runs to 15 residues. The germline V gene encodes CDR1 SGHNT and CDR2 YYREEE (reference sequence). With 6 bases clipped from V and 3 bases from J, the junction kept 12 bases outside the gene matches. This CDR3 is CASKLGGTGGYEQYF. CDR3 sequence (DNA): TGTGCCAGCAAGCTTGGCGGGACGGGGGGCTACGAGCAGTACTTC.

The chain employs TRBV27 and TRBJ1-6; 12 bases match TRBD1. With V trimmed by 11 bases and J by 3 bases, 11 bases remained unmatched. The CDR3 loop spans 17 amino acids. Germline V CDR1 and CDR2: MNHEY, SMNVEV (reference sequence). CDR3 sequence reads: CAGPGTGGLLYNSPLHF. CDR3 DNA sequence: TGTGCCGGCCCCGGGACAGGGGGCCTCCTCTATAATTCACCCCTCCACTTT.

This clone has just one count. The chain recombines TRBV19 with TRBJ1-1; D is uncertain. The CDR3 is made up of 14 amino acids. The V end was cut by 3 bases, the J end by 0 bases, with 8 bases between. Germline V gene lookup returns CDR1 LNHDA and CDR2 SQIVND (reference sequence). The CDR3 is CASSINGVNTEAFF. For the CDR3, the DNA is TGTGCCAGTAGTATCAACGGGGTGAACACTGAAGCTTTCTTT. The whole variable domain, remainder taken from reference TRBV19 and TRBJ1-1, is DGGITQSPKYLFRKEGQNVTLSCEQNLNHDAMYWYRQDPGQGLRLIYYSQIVNDFQKGDIAEGYSVSREKKESFPLTVTSAQKNPTAFYLCASSINGVNTEAFFGQGTRLTVV.

The rearrangement uses TRBV7-2 and TRBJ2-5; tentatively, D is TRBD1 (6 bases). Germline lookup yields CDR1 SGHTA and CDR2 FQGNSA. This CDR3 contains 16 residues. V was trimmed by 5 bases and J by 0 bases, leaving 16 bases between them. The CDR3 DNA is TGTGCCAGCAGCCCCCGCGGTAGGGGGAACCAAGAGACCCAGTACTTC. As protein: CASSPRGRGNQETQYF.

The chain is built from TRBV7-9 and TRBJ2-6; D uncertain. This CDR3 has 14 amino acids. The germline V gene encodes CDR1 SEHNR and CDR2 FQNEAQ (reference sequence). The V and J ends lost 9 bases and 3 bases respectively, with 12 bases between them. CDR3: CASQDLDGANVLTF. The CDR3 nucleotides are TGTGCCAGTCAGGATTTAGATGGGGCCAACGTCCTGACTTTC.

This rearrangement joins TRBV11-3 to TRBJ2-1; D not certain. This CDR3 comprises 13 residues. The germline V gene encodes CDR1 SGHNT and CDR2 YENEEA. With 0 bases removed from V and 5 bases from J, the gap between germline ends came to 5 bases. This CDR3 reads CASSLDQNNEQFF. DNA for the CDR3: TGTGCCAGCAGCTTAGATCAGAACAATGAGCAGTTCTTC.

This clone was found once. This rearrangement joins TRBV10-3 to TRBJ2-5; D uncertain. The CDR3 sequence is 18 residues long. Germline CDR1 reads ENHRY; CDR2 reads SYGVKD. Deletions cut 2 bases from V and 5 bases from J, with 24 bases between. CDR3 bases: TGTGCCATCAGTGAGCGACCCCCTGGGCAACGACCCGTGGAGACCCAGTACTTC. Translating gives CAISERPPGQRPVETQYF.